One and the same sample provided the 20 T cell receptor beta chains below, sequenced in a study of CD8 T cells in ankylosing spondylitis. From the 5' RACE reads, TCRdb called clonotypes with MiXCR, one entry per CDR3 protein. The sample lists about 30,000 distinct CDR3 sequences, around 30% occurring once. The sample consisted of synovial fluid, either unsorted or a sorted T cell fraction (not recorded which). These receptors originate from a male donor with ankylosing spondylitis.

This clonotype was recorded many times. The chain has TRBV2 and TRBJ2-7; D call uncertain. The germline CDR1 and CDR2 sequences are SNHLY and FYNNEI. V shed 4 bases and J shed 4 bases, with 14 bases lying between them. This CDR3 has 14 amino acids. The CDR3 DNA sequence: TGTGCCAGCAGTGCCCAGCCGGTAAAGTACGAGCAGTACGTC. Protein sequence: CASSAQPVKYEQYV.

This chain joins TRBV7-2 and TRBJ1-1; D is ambiguous. Germline V gives CDR1 SGHTA, CDR2 FQGNSA. V was clipped by 1 base and J by 0 bases, with 6 bases between them. CDR3 size: 14 residues. The CDR3 bases are TGTGCCAGCAGCTTAGTGCGGATGAACACTGAAGCTTTCTTT. This gives the protein CASSLVRMNTEAFF. Full variable domain (missing parts from reference TRBV7-2 and TRBJ1-1): GAGVSQSPSNKVTEKGKDVELRCDPISGHTALYWYRQSLGQGLEFLIYFQGNSAPDKSGLPSDRFSAERTGGSVSTLTIQRTQQEDSAVYLCASSLVRMNTEAFFGQGTRLTVV.

A few counts support this clonotype. For the CDR3, the DNA is TGCGCCAGCAGCTGGGATTTTTTCTCGTCCTACAATGAGCAGTTCTTC. Encoded protein: CASSWDFFSSYNEQFF. The J gene is TRBJ2-1, the V gene TRBV5-1; D ambiguous. The ends were cut back, 3 bases at V and 1 base at J, with 14 bases in the middle. CDR3 length equals 16 residues. Per the germline V gene, CDR1 is SGHRS and CDR2 is YFSETQ. The full variable domain, with the rest looked up from reference TRBV5-1 and TRBJ2-1, is KAGVTQTPRYLIKTRGQQVTLSCSPISGHRSVSWYQQTPGQGLQFLFEYFSETQRNKGNFPGRFSGRQFSNSRSEMNVSTLELGDSALYLCASSWDFFSSYNEQFFGPGTRLTVL.

The rearrangement uses TRBV10-2 and TRBJ2-2; TRBD2 agrees at 8 bases. The germline CDR1 and CDR2 sequences are WSHSY and SAAADI. With 2 bases clipped from V and 4 bases from J, the junction kept 6 bases outside the gene matches. The CDR3 has 16 amino acids. The CDR3 spells CASSEIVAGGTGELFF. CDR3 sequence (DNA): TGCGCCAGCAGTGAGATTGTGGCGGGAGGCACCGGGGAGCTGTTTTTT.

The rearrangement joins TRBV5-1 to TRBJ1-4, with D uncertain. The CDR3 sequence is 17 residues long. CDR1 SGHRS and CDR2 YFSETQ come from the germline V gene. V lost 0 bases and J 6 bases, leaving 18 bases between the germline ends. The CDR3 region is CASSLGRAEWVYEKLFF. CDR3 sequence (DNA): TGCGCCAGCAGCTTGGGCCGGGCGGAATGGGTGTATGAAAAACTGTTTTTT.

This clonotype was seen ten or more times. The rearrangement links TRBV11-2 to TRBJ1-1, with no clear D. CDR1 is SGHAT and CDR2 is FQNNGV in the germline V gene. Trimming shortened V by 1 base and J by 3 bases, and 6 bases separated the two germline ends. The CDR3 length is 13 residues. As DNA, the CDR3 is TGTGCCAGCAGCTTAGTGAGCTACACTGAAGCTTTCTTT. This translates into CASSLVSYTEAFF.

A few counts support this clonotype. The chain combines TRBV20-1 with TRBJ2-1, with a tentative D call TRBD2 (5 bases). The germline CDR1 and CDR2 sequences are DFQATT and SNEGSKA (reference sequence). Trimming took 0 bases from V and 5 from J, leaving 8 bases between them. This CDR3 region has 13 residues. CDR3 loop: CSARDGVDNEQFF. The CDR3 DNA reads TGCAGTGCTAGAGACGGGGTTGACAATGAGCAGTTCTTC.

V gene TRBV11-2 combines with J gene TRBJ2-5, with 12 bases aligning to TRBD2. Germline V gives CDR1 SGHAT, CDR2 FQNNGV. This CDR3 is built from 16 residues. With V trimmed by 8 bases and J by 0 bases, 7 bases remained unmatched. CDR3 residues: CASVASGRGYQETQYF. CDR3 nucleotides: TGTGCCAGCGTGGCTAGCGGGAGGGGGTACCAAGAGACCCAGTACTTC.

This clonotype appeared a few times. J is TRBJ1-6 and V is TRBV10-3; D may be TRBD1 (5 bases). Trimming stripped 6 bases from V and 5 bases from J, with 11 bases between. This CDR3 region has 14 residues. Germline values: CDR1 ENHRY, CDR2 SYGVKD. The CDR3 sequence is CAIRGTQDNSPLHF. The DNA for the CDR3 is TGTGCCATCAGGGGGACCCAGGATAATTCACCCCTCCACTTT.

This clonotype was observed at least ten times. The J gene is TRBJ2-3, the V gene TRBV25-1, with 14 positions matching TRBD2. Germline CDR1 MGHDK, CDR2 SYGVNS. The V segment lost 4 bases and the J segment 3 bases; nucleotides outside the gene matches: 9. This CDR3 has 18 amino acids. The CDR3, as DNA: TGTGCCAGCAGTGCCCATGGGACTAGCGGGAGTAAGACAGATACGCAGTATTTT. Encoded protein: CASSAHGTSGSKTDTQYF. Filled out from reference TRBV25-1 and TRBJ2-3, the complete variable domain reads EADIYQTPRYLVIGTGKKITLECSQTMGHDKMYWYQQDPGMELHLIHYSYGVNSTEKGDLSSESTVSRIRTEHFPLTLESARPSHTSQYLCASSAHGTSGSKTDTQYFGPGTRLTVL.

This clonotype came up once. The CDR3 region is CASSYTGAATNEKLFF. DNA of the CDR3: TGTGCCAGCAGCTACACAGGGGCCGCAACTAATGAAAAACTGTTTTTT. This chain connects TRBV12-3 or TRBV12-4 to TRBJ1-4; 7 bases line up with TRBD1. This CDR3 is built from 16 residues. V shed 6 bases, J shed 0 bases, and the junction held 7 bases outside the gene matches.

At least ten counts were recorded for this clonotype. The chain employs TRBV7-8 and TRBJ1-2; TRBD1 aligns across 7 bases. J gave up 1 base and V 4 bases, and 6 bases lay outside the gene matches. CDR3 length: 15 amino acids. Germline V gene data show CDR1 as SGHVS and CDR2 as FQNEAQ. CDR3 DNA sequence: TGTGCCAGCAGCTCCCGACAGGGACTTAACTATGGCTACACCTTC. The encoded protein is CASSSRQGLNYGYTF.

The rearrangement uses TRBV7-9 and TRBJ2-1; weak D call: TRBD1 (6 bases). There are 14 residues in the CDR3. The V and J ends lost 8 bases and 4 bases respectively, with 15 bases between them. Germline lookup yields CDR1 SEHNR and CDR2 FQNEAQ (reference sequence). In DNA form, the CDR3 reads TGTGCCAGCGGACCCAGGGACACTTACAATGAGCAGTTCTTC. It is translated as CASGPRDTYNEQFF. Combining the CDR3 with reference TRBV7-9 and TRBJ2-1 gives the whole variable domain DTGVSQNPRHKITKRGQNVTFRCDPISEHNRLYWYRQTLGQGPEFLTYFQNEAQLEKSRLLSDRFSAERPKGSFSTLEIQRTEQGDSAMYLCASGPRDTYNEQFFGPGTRLTVL.

Regarding this clonotype: Since a much larger clone is just one base distant, this may be a read error. This rearrangement joins TRBV15 to TRBJ2-1; tentatively, D is TRBD1 or TRBD2 (6 bases each). The CDR3 covers 15 residues. Germline CDR1 LNHNV, CDR2 YYDKDF (reference sequence). Trimming stripped 6 bases from V and 5 bases from J, with 17 bases between. The CDR3 sequence is CATREEGEDHNEQFF. In DNA form, the CDR3 reads TGTGCCACCAGAGAGGAGGGGGAGGACCACAATGAGCAGTTCTTC.

This clonotype has just a few counts. This chain links TRBV4-2 with TRBJ2-1; 10 nucleotides agree with TRBD2. The trim removed 4 bases at V and 2 bases at J, leaving 14 bases unmatched. Per germline, CDR1 LGHNA and CDR2 YNFKEQ. The CDR3 length is 19 residues. In DNA form, the CDR3 reads TGTGCCAGCAGCCTTAGCGGGAGGTTTATTGGGGATGCCTACAATGAGCAGTTCTTC. This gives the protein CASSLSGRFIGDAYNEQFF.

This clonotype was observed at least ten times. The chain has TRBV11-1 and TRBJ2-6, with D maybe TRBD1 (5 bases). The CDR3 has 18 residues. Germline-derived CDR1 and CDR2 are SGHAT and FQDESV (reference sequence). The V gene lost 5 bases and the J gene lost 2 bases, with 19 bases spanning the gap. The CDR3 coding sequence is TGTGCCAGCAGCCGAATTTGGGCCGACAGTCCTGGGGCCAACGTCCTGACTTTC. It specifies CASSRIWADSPGANVLTF.

This clonotype was seen only a few times. CDR3 sequence: CASSEGVAGGDEQFF. In DNA, the CDR3 is TGTGCCAGCAGTGAAGGGGTAGCGGGAGGCGATGAGCAGTTCTTC. The rearrangement uses TRBV6-1 and TRBJ2-1; 10 positions agree with TRBD2. The CDR3 contains 15 residues. Germline V gene sequence: CDR1 MNHNS, CDR2 SASEGT. The V and J ends lost 1 base and 8 bases, in that order; junction bases with no gene match: 5.

The chain couples TRBV29-1 to TRBJ1-2, with TRBD1 as a possible D gene (6 bases). The germline CDR1 and CDR2 sequences are SQVTM and ANQGSEA. The V and J ends lost 5 bases and 4 bases respectively, with 11 bases between them. CDR3 length: 12 residues. CDR3: CSVLQGSYGYTF. The DNA for the CDR3 is TGCAGCGTTTTACAGGGTAGCTATGGCTACACCTTC.

The chain employs TRBV27 and TRBJ1-1, with D unclear. CDR3 size: 14 residues. CDR1 is MNHEY, CDR2 SMNVEV, per germline (reference sequence). The germline V and J ends were trimmed by 5 bases and 6 bases, with 16 bases remaining between them. The CDR3 DNA follows: TGTGCCAGCAGTCCCGACACTCTTGGTGCTGAAGCTTTCTTT. Its translation: CASSPDTLGAEAFF.

This clonotype turned up a few times. The J gene is TRBJ2-5, the V gene TRBV29-1; 10 nucleotides align to TRBD1. The CDR3 totals 13 residues. With 6 bases clipped from V and 3 bases from J, the junction kept 4 bases outside the gene matches. CDR1 and CDR2 from the germline V gene are SQVTM and ANQGSEA. The CDR3 bases are TGCAGCGTCGATGGACAGGGGGAAGAGACCCAGTACTTC. Translating gives CSVDGQGEETQYF.